This entry describes one T cell receptor (beta chain). Measured with immunoSEQ multiplex PCR; TCRdb has only the in-frame clones, and not every one. The sample has under 110,000 clones, about two thirds seen once. These data are taken from a study of blood T cell repertoires in COVID-19. This TCR derives from a human donor with acute or convalescent COVID-19. The donor label of this sample is uncertain. Sequencing used peripheral blood.

DNA for the CDR3: TGTGCCAGTAGTATAGGGGGCACGGGAGTCCAAGAGACCCAGTACTTC. It translates to CASSIGGTGVQETQYF. This sequence joins TRBV19 and TRBJ2-5; maybe TRBD2 (6 bases). Germline values: CDR1 LNHDA, CDR2 SQIVND (reference sequence). The germline V and J ends were trimmed by 1 base and 1 base, with 13 bases remaining between them. The CDR3 runs 16 residues.